The source of this T cell receptor (beta chain) is a study of T cell repertoires in cytomegalovirus infection. Study-level results: In two of eight donors, the top clonotype was HLA-C-restricted CMV-specific.

The CDR3 consists of 15 residues. Trimming stripped 0 bases from V and 1 base from J, with 9 bases between. Germline V gene sequence: CDR1 MDHEN, CDR2 SYDVKM. This clonotype has at least ten counts. The antigen is undetermined. TCRdb fed the reads into MiXCR, producing one record per CDR3 protein. The table shows around 280,000 distinct CDR3 sequences, with about 9.2% occurring only once. The V gene is TRBV28, the J gene TRBJ1-1, with D perhaps TRBD1 (5 bases). Specimen: PBMCs. This sequence was found in a human donor in good health (CMV status not recorded). Some clones in this sample may be carry-over from other donors' samples. CDR3 in amino acids: CASSLWGPGNTEAFF. The CDR3, as DNA: TGTGCCAGCAGTTTATGGGGGCCTGGGAACACTGAAGCTTTCTTT.